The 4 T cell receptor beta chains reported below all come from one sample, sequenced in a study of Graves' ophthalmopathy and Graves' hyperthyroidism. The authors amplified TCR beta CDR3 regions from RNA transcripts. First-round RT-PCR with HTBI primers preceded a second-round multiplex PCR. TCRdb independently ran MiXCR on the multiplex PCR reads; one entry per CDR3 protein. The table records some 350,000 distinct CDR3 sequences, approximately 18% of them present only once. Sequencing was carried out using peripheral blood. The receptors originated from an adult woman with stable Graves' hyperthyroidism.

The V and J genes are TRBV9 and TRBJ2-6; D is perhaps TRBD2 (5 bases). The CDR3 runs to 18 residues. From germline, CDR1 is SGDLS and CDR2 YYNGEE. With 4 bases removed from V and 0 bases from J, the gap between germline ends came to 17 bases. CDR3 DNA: TGTGCCAGCAGCTTAACCCGGGAACCTATCTCTGGGGCCAACGTCCTGACTTTC. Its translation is CASSLTREPISGANVLTF.

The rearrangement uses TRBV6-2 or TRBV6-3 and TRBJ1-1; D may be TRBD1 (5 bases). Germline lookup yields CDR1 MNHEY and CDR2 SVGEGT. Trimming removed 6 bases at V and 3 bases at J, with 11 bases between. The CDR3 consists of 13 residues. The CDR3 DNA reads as TGTGCCAGCAGCGCGACAGACTACACTGAAGCTTTCTTT. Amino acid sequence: CASSATDYTEAFF.

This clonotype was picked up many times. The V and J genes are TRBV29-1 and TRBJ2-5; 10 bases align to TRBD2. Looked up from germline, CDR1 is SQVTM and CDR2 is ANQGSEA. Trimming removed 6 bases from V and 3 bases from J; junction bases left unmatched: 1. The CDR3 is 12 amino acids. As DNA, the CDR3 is TGCAGCGTGAGCGGGAGGGAAGAGACCCAGTACTTC. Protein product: CSVSGREETQYF.

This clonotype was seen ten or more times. The CDR3: CASSDRTADTEAFF. The DNA for the CDR3 is TGTGCCAGCAGCGATCGGACAGCAGACACTGAAGCTTTCTTT. The chain joins TRBV11-1 to TRBJ1-1; D may be TRBD1 (6 bases). The CDR3 contains 14 residues. The germline V and J ends were trimmed by 5 bases and 3 bases, with 13 bases remaining between them. The germline V gene has CDR1 SGHAT and CDR2 FQDESV (reference sequence). Filled out from reference TRBV11-1 and TRBJ1-1, the complete variable domain reads EAEVAQSPRYKITEKSQAVAFWCDPISGHATLYWYRQILGQGPELLVQFQDESVVDDSQLPKDRFSAERLKGVDSTLKIQPAELGDSAMYLCASSDRTADTEAFFGQGTRLTVV.